These T cell receptor beta chains were read from a single sample in a study of CD8 T cells in Susac syndrome. MiXCR, run by TCRdb on the immunoSEQ multiplex PCR reads, gives a single entry per CDR3 protein. The profile shows more than 150,000 distinct CDR3 sequences, around 95% of them singletons. The sequenced sample was CD4+ T cells from PBMCs. The source of these receptors is a human donor in good health. CDR3s include the opening cysteine and the closing phenylalanine or tryptophan. Fields, in order: J gene, D gene, V gene, clone size, CDR3 DNA, CDR3 protein. A D gene is named only where the DNA matches it firmly. Some rows mark clone size as missing; the rest say once, few, many or name a class of expanded clone.

J: TRBJ2-3; D: TRBD2; V: TRBV5-4; size: NA; DNA: TGTGCCAGCAGCTCCTTCACTAGCGGGGGCAGCACAGATACGCAGTATTTT; CDR3: CASSSFTSGGSTDTQYF
J: TRBJ2-1; D: NA; V: TRBV20-1; size: NA; DNA: TGCAGTGCTAGAAGGCTCCTAGCGTTTGACAATGAGCAGTTCTTC; CDR3: CSARRLLAFDNEQFF
J: TRBJ2-3; D: TRBD2; V: TRBV20-1; size: NA; DNA: TGCAGTGCTAATAGCGGGGGGTACACAGATACGCAGTATTTT; CDR3: CSANSGGYTDTQYF
J: TRBJ2-7; D: NA; V: TRBV7-2; size: NA; DNA: TGTGCCAGCAGCTTCCTTGGCGGAAACTACGAGCAGTACTTC; CDR3: CASSFLGGNYEQYF
J: TRBJ1-2; D: NA; V: TRBV29-1; size: once; DNA: TGCAGCGTATGGGATATAAATGGCTACACCTTC; CDR3: CSVWDINGYTF
J: TRBJ2-7; D: NA; V: TRBV27; size: NA; DNA: TGTGCCAGCAGTTTGAGACAGTCCTCGGAGCAGTACTTC; CDR3: CASSLRQSSEQYF
J: TRBJ2-3; D: NA; V: TRBV5-1; size: NA; DNA: TGCGCCAGCAGCCCGACCCCGGCACCTAGCACAGATACGCAGTATTTT; CDR3: CASSPTPAPSTDTQYF
J: TRBJ1-2; D: NA; V: TRBV6-1; size: NA; DNA: TGTGCCAGCAGTTCAACCCAGGGGAAATATGGCTACACCTTC; CDR3: CASSSTQGKYGYTF
J: TRBJ1-4; D: NA; V: TRBV4-3; size: NA; DNA: TGCGCCAGCAGCCAAGACTACAGGAGTAATGAAAAACTGTTTTTT; CDR3: CASSQDYRSNEKLFF
J: TRBJ2-3; D: NA; V: TRBV20-1; size: NA; DNA: TGCAGTGCTAGACCCAAATTACCCCGACTAGTCTTCCGCACAGATACGCAGTATTTT; CDR3: CSARPKLPRLVFRTDTQYF
J: TRBJ2-6; D: TRBD1; V: TRBV19; size: NA; DNA: TGTGCCAGTAGTATGAGCACAGGGGCGAGCCCTGGGGCCAACGTCCTGACTTTC; CDR3: CASSMSTGASPGANVLTF
J: TRBJ1-2; D: NA; V: TRBV20-1; size: NA; DNA: TGCAGTGCTAGAGATGGTGCCAGCTACTATGGCTACACCTTC; CDR3: CSARDGASYYGYTF
J: TRBJ2-1; D: NA; V: TRBV6-2/TRBV6-3; size: few; DNA: TGTGCCAGCAGTTACGCGGCCAGACTCAATGAGCAGTTCTTC; CDR3: CASSYAARLNEQFF
J: TRBJ2-6; D: TRBD1; V: TRBV18; size: NA; DNA: TGTGCCAGCTCACCAACCCCTACAGGGGGAAACTCTGGGGCCAACGTCCTGACTTTC; CDR3: CASSPTPTGGNSGANVLTF
J: TRBJ2-5; D: NA; V: TRBV15; size: NA; DNA: TGTGCCACCAGCAGAGATCGGGCAGTCCGTGAGACCCAGTACTTC; CDR3: CATSRDRAVRETQYF
J: TRBJ2-3; D: NA; V: TRBV29-1; size: NA; DNA: TGCAGCGTTGGCGGAGGACTTATTGTTGATACGCAGTATTTT; CDR3: CSVGGGLIVDTQYF